This is a list of T cell receptor beta chains from one sample in a study of CD8 T cells in Susac syndrome. MiXCR, run by TCRdb on the immunoSEQ multiplex PCR reads, gives a single entry per CDR3 protein. The sample shows approximately 180,000 distinct CDR3 sequences, 90% to 95% of them seen only once. The sequenced sample was CD4+ T cells from PBMCs. The receptors shown here come from a human donor with Susac syndrome. CDR3s include the opening cysteine and the closing phenylalanine or tryptophan. Each record gives: V gene, J gene, D gene, clone size, CDR3 protein, CDR3 DNA. D genes are given only for firm matches. Clone size, where shown, is once, few, many, or a class for clones that have expanded.

V: TRBV5-1; J: TRBJ2-3; D: TRBD2; size: .; CDR3: CASTLIRTSGSTDTQYF; DNA: TGCGCCAGCACCCTGATTAGGACTAGCGGGAGCACAGATACGCAGTATTTT
V: TRBV7-9; J: TRBJ2-2; D: .; size: few; CDR3: CASGRFGTGELFF; DNA: TGTGCCAGCGGCAGGTTCGGCACCGGGGAGCTGTTTTTT
V: TRBV6-5; J: TRBJ1-1; D: TRBD1; size: .; CDR3: CASSPRGQGAEAFF; DNA: TGTGCCAGCAGTCCCAGAGGACAGGGGGCTGAAGCTTTCTTT
V: TRBV12-3/TRBV12-4; J: TRBJ2-1; D: TRBD2; size: .; CDR3: CASRSRAGPYNEQFF; DNA: TGTGCCAGCAGGTCACGAGCGGGGCCCTACAATGAGCAGTTCTTC
V: TRBV20-1; J: TRBJ1-2; D: .; size: .; CDR3: CSATKAGTQNFYGYTF; DNA: TGCAGTGCTACAAAAGCCGGGACCCAAAATTTCTATGGCTACACCTTC
V: TRBV4-1; J: TRBJ1-5; D: .; size: once; CDR3: CASSQVRQLYSNQPQHF; DNA: TGCGCCAGCAGCCAAGTTCGGCAGTTATATAGCAATCAGCCCCAGCATTTT
V: TRBV9; J: TRBJ1-6; D: TRBD1; size: .; CDR3: CASSAGQTYNSPLHF; DNA: TGTGCCAGCAGCGCGGGACAGACTTATAATTCACCCCTCCACTTT
V: TRBV7-9; J: TRBJ2-7; D: .; size: .; CDR3: CASSSPTTASSYEQYF; DNA: TGTGCCAGCAGCTCCCCCACGACTGCGAGCTCCTACGAGCAGTACTTC
V: TRBV30; J: TRBJ1-1; D: .; size: .; CDR3: CASKGLTVTEAFF; DNA: TGTGCCTCAAAAGGACTCACGGTCACTGAAGCTTTCTTT
V: TRBV5-1; J: TRBJ2-4; D: TRBD2; size: .; CDR3: CASSSSGGPKNIQYF; DNA: TGCGCCAGCAGCTCCTCGGGGGGTCCCAAAAACATTCAGTACTTC
V: TRBV18; J: TRBJ2-3; D: .; size: .; CDR3: CASSQTYVTDTQYF; DNA: TGTGCCAGCTCACAAACCTACGTAACAGATACGCAGTATTTT
V: TRBV18; J: TRBJ1-6; D: TRBD1; size: .; CDR3: CASSPGQMNSPLHF; DNA: TGTGCCAGCTCTCCGGGACAGATGAATTCACCCCTCCACTTT
V: TRBV27; J: TRBJ2-7; D: TRBD2; size: .; CDR3: CASSPRTSGTIYEQYF; DNA: TGTGCCAGCAGCCCTAGGACTAGCGGGACTATCTACGAGCAGTACTTC
V: TRBV4-1; J: TRBJ2-1; D: TRBD2; size: .; CDR3: CASSDRATSGSRSSYNEQFF; DNA: TGCGCCAGCAGCGATAGGGCCACTAGCGGGAGTAGGAGCTCCTACAATGAGCAGTTCTTC
V: TRBV30; J: TRBJ2-1; D: TRBD2; size: .; CDR3: CAWSPPGLAVFF; DNA: TGTGCCTGGAGTCCGCCGGGACTAGCGGTGTTCTTC
V: TRBV20-1; J: TRBJ1-6; D: TRBD1; size: .; CDR3: CSARKGQEYNSPLHF; DNA: TGCAGTGCTAGGAAGGGACAGGAGTATAATTCACCCCTCCACTTT
V: TRBV28; J: TRBJ2-2; D: TRBD1; size: .; CDR3: CASSPGTGVTGELFF; DNA: TGTGCCAGCAGTCCCGGGACAGGAGTTACCGGGGAGCTGTTTTTT
V: TRBV3-1; J: TRBJ2-7; D: TRBD2; size: .; CDR3: CASSRPGLAGSEQYF; DNA: TGTGCCAGCAGCCGACCGGGACTAGCGGGGAGCGAGCAGTACTTC
V: TRBV12-3/TRBV12-4; J: TRBJ2-1; D: TRBD2; size: once; CDR3: CASSVLTGTSSSNEQFF; DNA: TGTGCCAGCTCCGTCCTGACCGGGACTAGCTCTTCCAATGAGCAGTTCTTC
V: TRBV28; J: TRBJ1-3; D: TRBD1; size: .; CDR3: CARTGDHSGNTIYF; DNA: TGTGCCAGGACAGGGGATCACTCTGGAAACACCATATATTTT
V: TRBV20-1; J: TRBJ1-1; D: .; size: .; CDR3: CSASLTRGGRNTEAFF; DNA: TGCAGTGCTAGCCTTACTCGGGGCGGGAGGAACACTGAAGCTTTCTTT
V: TRBV7-8; J: TRBJ2-1; D: .; size: .; CDR3: CASSFRWQGTYNEQFF; DNA: TGTGCCAGCAGCTTCCGCTGGCAGGGGACCTACAATGAGCAGTTCTTC
V: TRBV24-1; J: TRBJ2-5; D: TRBD1; size: .; CDR3: CATSDPQGAGETQYF; DNA: TGTGCCACCAGTGACCCACAGGGGGCGGGAGAGACCCAGTACTTC
V: TRBV6-5; J: TRBJ2-5; D: .; size: .; CDR3: CASSYGQETQYF; DNA: TGTGCCAGCAGTTACGGCCAAGAGACCCAGTACTTC
V: TRBV2; J: TRBJ1-6; D: TRBD1; size: .; CDR3: CASSGGTGISPLHF; DNA: TGTGCCAGCAGTGGAGGGACAGGGATTTCACCCCTCCACTTT
V: TRBV7-3; J: TRBJ2-5; D: .; size: .; CDR3: CASSLTGTQETQYF; DNA: TGTGCCAGCAGCTTGACAGGGACTCAAGAGACCCAGTACTTC
V: TRBV7-8; J: TRBJ2-1; D: TRBD1; size: .; CDR3: CASSPDRGRYNEQFF; DNA: TGTGCCAGCAGCCCTGACAGGGGACGGTACAATGAGCAGTTCTTC
V: TRBV20-1; J: TRBJ2-3; D: TRBD2; size: .; CDR3: CRALAGGTDTQYF; DNA: TGCAGAGCTCTAGCGGGAGGCACAGATACGCAGTATTTT
V: TRBV7-2; J: TRBJ2-1; D: TRBD1; size: once; CDR3: CASSLENRDRVFNEQFF; DNA: TGTGCCAGCAGCTTAGAGAACCGGGACAGGGTGTTTAATGAGCAGTTCTTC
V: TRBV4-1; J: TRBJ2-6; D: .; size: .; CDR3: CASSQDPSLTGANVLTF; DNA: TGCGCCAGCAGCCAAGATCCTTCCCTTACTGGGGCCAACGTCCTGACTTTC
V: TRBV4-2; J: TRBJ2-7; D: TRBD2; size: .; CDR3: CASSQGRGGTYEQYF; DNA: TGTGCCAGCAGCCAGGGGCGGGGAGGGACCTACGAGCAGTACTTC
V: TRBV6-1; J: TRBJ2-1; D: .; size: .; CDR3: CASIKRKNYNEQFF; DNA: TGTGCCAGCATCAAACGGAAAAACTACAATGAGCAGTTCTTC
V: TRBV28; J: TRBJ1-1; D: TRBD1; size: once; CDR3: CASRGQGDSEAFF; DNA: TGTGCCAGCAGAGGACAGGGCGACTCTGAAGCTTTCTTT
V: TRBV5-1; J: TRBJ2-7; D: TRBD2; size: once; CDR3: CASSHTTSGRAEQYF; DNA: TGCGCCAGCAGCCACACAACTAGCGGGAGAGCCGAGCAGTACTTC
V: TRBV6-1; J: TRBJ2-2; D: .; size: .; CDR3: CASKVSIANGELFF; DNA: TGTGCCAGCAAGGTCTCCATTGCAAACGGGGAGCTGTTTTTT
V: TRBV11-2; J: TRBJ2-1; D: .; size: .; CDR3: CASRPRGAPEQFF; DNA: TGTGCCAGCCGTCCTAGGGGGGCACCTGAGCAGTTCTTC
V: TRBV6-5; J: TRBJ2-7; D: TRBD2; size: .; CDR3: CASSYQGLTSESYEQYF; DNA: TGTGCCAGCAGTTACCAAGGACTGACTAGCGAGTCCTACGAGCAGTACTTC
V: TRBV19; J: TRBJ1-1; D: .; size: .; CDR3: CASSIALSTEAFF; DNA: TGTGCCAGTAGTATTGCCCTTTCCACTGAAGCTTTCTTT
V: TRBV18; J: TRBJ2-6; D: TRBD1; size: .; CDR3: CASFWTGANVLTF; DNA: TGTGCCAGCTTCTGGACAGGAGCCAACGTCCTGACTTTC
V: TRBV19; J: TRBJ1-2; D: .; size: .; CDR3: CASSGAGRWDYGYTF; DNA: TGTGCCAGTAGCGGGGCAGGGCGATGGGACTATGGCTACACCTTC
V: TRBV5-1; J: TRBJ2-2; D: .; size: few; CDR3: CASSLSTTGELFF; DNA: TGCGCCAGCAGCTTGAGCACCACCGGGGAGCTGTTTTTT
V: TRBV30; J: TRBJ2-7; D: .; size: .; CDR3: CAWRLTAGLSYEQYF; DNA: TGTGCCTGGAGATTGACGGCAGGACTCTCCTACGAGCAGTACTTC
V: TRBV20-1; J: TRBJ1-2; D: TRBD1; size: .; CDR3: CSAGQGVYGYTF; DNA: TGCAGTGCAGGACAGGGGGTCTATGGCTACACCTTC
V: TRBV27; J: TRBJ1-2; D: .; size: .; CDR3: CASSPNEAANYGYTF; DNA: TGTGCCAGCAGTCCAAACGAGGCAGCTAACTATGGCTACACCTTC